This paragraph covers one TCR beta chain sequence. The antigen remains unidentified. This sample was taken from a study of shared clonotypes between healthy human individuals. Per germline, CDR1 SEHNR and CDR2 FQNEAQ (reference sequence). The CDR3 sequence is 13 residues long. Trimming took off 1 base at V and 8 bases at J, with 9 bases between the two ends. In unsorted samples, genomic DNA was obtained using approximately 100 million PBMCs. Original data processing: Filtering of immunoSEQ junctional sequences could not match full-length read filtering. TCRdb's copy holds only in-frame clones and misses some; the assay was immunoSEQ multiplex PCR. The V and J calls and clone size were taken over from that table, and D and trimming were inferred from the DNA. Of about half a million clones listed, about 76% were seen once; the top ten hold under 15%. Points from the study as a whole: Exclusively blood specimens were collected; tissue repertoires likely differ. Clonotype sharing across donors was expected to vary with sequencing depth.

This chain uses TRBV7-9 with TRBJ2-1, with D hard to call. Sequenced sample: PBMCs. The receptor comes from a middle-aged woman in good health. Some clones in this sample may be carry-over from other donors' samples. In DNA form, the CDR3 reads TGTGCCAGCAGCTTAGGTCCGGTCGATGAGCAGTTCTTC. It yields the protein CASSLGPVDEQFF.